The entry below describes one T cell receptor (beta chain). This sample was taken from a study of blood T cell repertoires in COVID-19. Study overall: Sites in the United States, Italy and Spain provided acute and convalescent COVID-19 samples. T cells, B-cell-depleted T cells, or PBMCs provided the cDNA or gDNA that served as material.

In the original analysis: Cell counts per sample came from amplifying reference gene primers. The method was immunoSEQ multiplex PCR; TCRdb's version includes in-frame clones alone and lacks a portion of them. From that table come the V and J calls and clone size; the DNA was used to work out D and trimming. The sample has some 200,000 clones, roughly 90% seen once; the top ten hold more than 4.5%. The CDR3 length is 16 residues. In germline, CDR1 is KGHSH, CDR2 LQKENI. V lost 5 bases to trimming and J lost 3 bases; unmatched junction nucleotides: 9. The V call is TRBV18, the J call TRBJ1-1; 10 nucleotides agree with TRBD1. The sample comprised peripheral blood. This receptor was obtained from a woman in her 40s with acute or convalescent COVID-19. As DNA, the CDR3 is TGTGCCAGCTCAGGGGGGACAGGGGCCCGGGACACTGAAGCTTTCTTT. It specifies CASSGGTGARDTEAFF.